The subject of this entry is one TCR beta chain. The data stem from a study of blood T cell repertoires in COVID-19. The CDR3 covers 16 residues. Germline V gene data show CDR1 as WNHNN and CDR2 as SYGVQD (reference sequence). The J segment lost 3 bases and the V segment lost 0 bases, leaving 3 bases of the junction unmatched. In the original analysis: How many nucleated cells were present was estimated from reference gene primer amplification. Clones were read by immunoSEQ multiplex PCR, and TCRdb kept only the in-frame ones, dropping some. The DNA gave D and trimming, while V, J and clone size come from that table. The profile shows around 190,000 clones, 84% of them singletons.

Material for sequencing was peripheral blood. The receptor's source is a human donor in a cohort sampled during active COVID-19. J is TRBJ2-3 and V is TRBV10-1; 10 nucleotides align to TRBD2. CDR3: CASSESLTSGTDTQYF. For the CDR3, the DNA is TGCGCCAGCAGTGAGTCGTTGACTAGCGGGACAGATACGCAGTATTTT.